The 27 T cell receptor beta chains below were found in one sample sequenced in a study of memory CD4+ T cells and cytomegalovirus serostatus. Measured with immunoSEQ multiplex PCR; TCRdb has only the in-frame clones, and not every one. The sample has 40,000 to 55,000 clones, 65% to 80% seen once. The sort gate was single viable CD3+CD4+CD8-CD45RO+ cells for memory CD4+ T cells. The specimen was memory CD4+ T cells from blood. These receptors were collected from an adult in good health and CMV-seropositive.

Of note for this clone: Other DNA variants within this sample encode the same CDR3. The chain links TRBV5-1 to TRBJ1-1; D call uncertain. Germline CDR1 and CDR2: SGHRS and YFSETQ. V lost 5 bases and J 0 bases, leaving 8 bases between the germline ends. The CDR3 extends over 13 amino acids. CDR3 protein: CASRGRLNTEAFF. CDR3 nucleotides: TGCGCCAGCAGGGGCCGTTTGAACACTGAAGCTTTCTTT.

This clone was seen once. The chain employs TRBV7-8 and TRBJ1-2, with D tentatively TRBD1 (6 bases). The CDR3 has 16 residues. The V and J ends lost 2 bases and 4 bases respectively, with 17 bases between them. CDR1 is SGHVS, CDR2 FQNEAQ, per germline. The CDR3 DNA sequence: TGTGCCAGCAGCTTAATTCTCGCGGGGGCCGGCTATGGCTACACCTTC. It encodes CASSLILAGAGYGYTF.

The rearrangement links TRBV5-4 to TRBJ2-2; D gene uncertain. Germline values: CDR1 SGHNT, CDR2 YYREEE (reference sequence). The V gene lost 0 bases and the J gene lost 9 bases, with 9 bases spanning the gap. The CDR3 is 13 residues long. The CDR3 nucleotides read TGTGCCAGCAGCTTGGCCAGCAACCGGGAGCTGTTTTTT. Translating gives CASSLASNRELFF.

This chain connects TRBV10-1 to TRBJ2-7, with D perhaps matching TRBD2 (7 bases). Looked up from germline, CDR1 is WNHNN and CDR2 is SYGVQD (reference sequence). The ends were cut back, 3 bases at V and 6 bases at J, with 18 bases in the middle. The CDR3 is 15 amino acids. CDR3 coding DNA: TGCGCCAGCAGTGACAGGGGTGGGAGGGCCGGCGAGCAGTACTTC. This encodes CASSDRGGRAGEQYF.

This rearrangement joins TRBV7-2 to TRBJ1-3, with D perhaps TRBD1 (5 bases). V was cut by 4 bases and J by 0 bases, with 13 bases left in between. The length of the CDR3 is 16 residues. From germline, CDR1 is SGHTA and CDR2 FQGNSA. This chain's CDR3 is CASSSQGASSGNTIYF. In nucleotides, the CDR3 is TGTGCCAGCAGCTCGCAGGGTGCCAGCTCTGGAAACACCATATATTTT.

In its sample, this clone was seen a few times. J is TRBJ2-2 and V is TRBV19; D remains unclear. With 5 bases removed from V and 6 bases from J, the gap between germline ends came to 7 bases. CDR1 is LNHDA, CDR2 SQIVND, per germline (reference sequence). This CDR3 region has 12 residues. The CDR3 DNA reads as TGTGCCAGTAGTTTTCAAGCCGGGGAGCTGTTTTTT. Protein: CASSFQAGELFF.

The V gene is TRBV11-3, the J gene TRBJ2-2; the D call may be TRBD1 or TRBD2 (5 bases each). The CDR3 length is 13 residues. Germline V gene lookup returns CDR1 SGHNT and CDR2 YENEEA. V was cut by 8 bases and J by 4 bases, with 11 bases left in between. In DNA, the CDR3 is TGTGCCAGCTCTACGGGGCCCACCGGGGAGCTGTTTTTT. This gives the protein CASSTGPTGELFF. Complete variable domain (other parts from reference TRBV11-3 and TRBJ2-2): EAGVVQSPRYKIIEKKQPVAFWCNPISGHNTLYWYLQNLGQGPELLIRYENEEAVDDSQLPKDRFSAERLKGVDSTLKIQPAELGDSAVYLCASSTGPTGELFFGEGSRLTVL.

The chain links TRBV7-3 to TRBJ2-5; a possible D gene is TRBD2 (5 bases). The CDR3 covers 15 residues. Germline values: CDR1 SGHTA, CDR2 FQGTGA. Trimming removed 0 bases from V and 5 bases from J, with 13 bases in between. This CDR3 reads CASSLTASRRETQYF. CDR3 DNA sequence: TGTGCCAGCAGCTTAACGGCTAGCCGTAGGGAGACCCAGTACTTC. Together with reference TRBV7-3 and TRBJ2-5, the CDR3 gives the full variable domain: GAGVSQTPSNKVTEKGKYVELRCDPISGHTALYWYRQSLGQGPEFLIYFQGTGAADDSGLPNDRFFAVRPEGSVSTLKIQRTERGDSAVYLCASSLTASRRETQYFGPGTRLLVL.

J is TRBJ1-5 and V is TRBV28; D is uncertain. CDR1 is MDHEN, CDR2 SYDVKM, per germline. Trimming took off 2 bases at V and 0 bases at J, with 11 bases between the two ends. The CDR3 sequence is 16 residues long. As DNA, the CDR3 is TGTGCCAGCAGTTTAAAGATTGACGTTAGCAATCAGCCCCAGCATTTT. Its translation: CASSLKIDVSNQPQHF.

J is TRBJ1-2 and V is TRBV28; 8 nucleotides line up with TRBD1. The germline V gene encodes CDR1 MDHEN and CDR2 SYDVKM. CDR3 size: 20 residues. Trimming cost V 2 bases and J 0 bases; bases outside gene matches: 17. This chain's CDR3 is CASSLPPFSGQGSANYGYTF. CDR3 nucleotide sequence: TGTGCCAGCAGTTTACCACCTTTTTCCGGACAGGGCTCCGCTAACTATGGCTACACCTTC.

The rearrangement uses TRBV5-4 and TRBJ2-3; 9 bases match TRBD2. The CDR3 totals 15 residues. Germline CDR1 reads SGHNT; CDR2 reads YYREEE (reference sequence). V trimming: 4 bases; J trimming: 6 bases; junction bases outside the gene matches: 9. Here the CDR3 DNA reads TGTGCCAGCAGCCACTCCGGGACTAGCTCGGATACGCAGTATTTT. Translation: CASSHSGTSSDTQYF.

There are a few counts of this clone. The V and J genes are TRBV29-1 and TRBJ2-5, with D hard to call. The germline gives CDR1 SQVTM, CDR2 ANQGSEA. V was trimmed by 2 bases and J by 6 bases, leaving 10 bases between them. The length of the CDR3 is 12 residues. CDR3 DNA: TGCAGCGTTGAAATAGCCAGGAAGACCCAGTACTTC. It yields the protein CSVEIARKTQYF.

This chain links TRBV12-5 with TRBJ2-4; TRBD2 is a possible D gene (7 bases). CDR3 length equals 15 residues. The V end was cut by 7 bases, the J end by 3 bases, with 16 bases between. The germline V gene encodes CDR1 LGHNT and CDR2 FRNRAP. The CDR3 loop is CASALGGVGKNIQYF. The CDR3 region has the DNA TGTGCTAGTGCCCTAGGGGGGGTGGGCAAAAACATTCAGTACTTC.

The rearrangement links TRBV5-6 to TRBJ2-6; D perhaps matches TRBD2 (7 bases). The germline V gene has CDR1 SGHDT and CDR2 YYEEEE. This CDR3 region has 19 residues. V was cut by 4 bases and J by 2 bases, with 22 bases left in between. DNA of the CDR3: TGTGCCAGCAGCCCGGGGAGGGGCAGGGGAGCAACTGGGGCCAACGTCCTGACTTTC. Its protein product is CASSPGRGRGATGANVLTF.

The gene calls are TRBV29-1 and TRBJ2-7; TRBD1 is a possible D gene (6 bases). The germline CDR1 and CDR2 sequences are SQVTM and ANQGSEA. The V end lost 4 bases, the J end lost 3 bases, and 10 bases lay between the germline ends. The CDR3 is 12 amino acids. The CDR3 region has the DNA TGCAGCGTTGTTGGACAGAGCTACGAGCAGTACTTC. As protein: CSVVGQSYEQYF.

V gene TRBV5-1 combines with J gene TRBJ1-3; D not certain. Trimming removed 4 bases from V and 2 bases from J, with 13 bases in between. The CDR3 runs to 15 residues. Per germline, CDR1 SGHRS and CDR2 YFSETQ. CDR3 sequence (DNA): TGCGCCAGCAGCCCTGCCGGCGGGCCTGGAAACACCATATATTTT. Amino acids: CASSPAGGPGNTIYF.

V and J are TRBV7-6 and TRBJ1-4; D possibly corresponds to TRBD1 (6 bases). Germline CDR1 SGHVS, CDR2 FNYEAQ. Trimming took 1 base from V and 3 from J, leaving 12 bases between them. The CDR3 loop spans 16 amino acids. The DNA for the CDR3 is TGTGCCAGCAGCTTAGGGGGGGGCGGATCTAATGAAAAACTGTTTTTT. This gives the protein CASSLGGGGSNEKLFF.

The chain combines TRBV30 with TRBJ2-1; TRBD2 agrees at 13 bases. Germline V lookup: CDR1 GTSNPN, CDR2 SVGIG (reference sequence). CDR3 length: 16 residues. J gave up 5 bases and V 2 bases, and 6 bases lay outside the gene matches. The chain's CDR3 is CAWSSGLAGPNNEQFF. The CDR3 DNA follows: TGTGCCTGGAGTTCGGGACTAGCGGGGCCTAACAATGAGCAGTTCTTC.

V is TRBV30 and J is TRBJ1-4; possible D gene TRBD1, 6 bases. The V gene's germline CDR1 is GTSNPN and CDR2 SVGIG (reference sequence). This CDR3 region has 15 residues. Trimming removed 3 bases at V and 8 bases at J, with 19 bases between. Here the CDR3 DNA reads TGTGCCTGGAGCGTCAAAGGGGGGCGAACCGAAAAACTGTTTTTT. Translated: CAWSVKGGRTEKLFF. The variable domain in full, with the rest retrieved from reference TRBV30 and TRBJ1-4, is SQTIHQWPATLVQPVGSPLSLECTVEGTSNPNLYWYRQAAGRGLQLLFYSVGIGQISSEVPQNLSASRPQDRQFILSSKKLLLSDSGFYLCAWSVKGGRTEKLFFGSGTQLSVL.

Here the CDR3 DNA reads TGTGCCAGCAGTTCGGGTGGGGGGTCTGGAAACACCATATATTTT. Translation gives CASSSGGGSGNTIYF. V is TRBV28 and J is TRBJ1-3, with D possibly being TRBD1 (5 bases). The CDR3 sequence is 15 residues long. Deletions cut 4 bases from V and 1 base from J, with 11 bases between. Germline loops: CDR1 MDHEN, CDR2 SYDVKM.

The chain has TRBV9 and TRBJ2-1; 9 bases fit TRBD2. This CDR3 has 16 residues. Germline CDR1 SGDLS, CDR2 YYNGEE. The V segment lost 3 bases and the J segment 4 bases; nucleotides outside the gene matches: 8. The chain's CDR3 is CASSGRASGMYNEQFF. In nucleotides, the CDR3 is TGTGCCAGCAGCGGCCGGGCTAGCGGGATGTACAATGAGCAGTTCTTC.

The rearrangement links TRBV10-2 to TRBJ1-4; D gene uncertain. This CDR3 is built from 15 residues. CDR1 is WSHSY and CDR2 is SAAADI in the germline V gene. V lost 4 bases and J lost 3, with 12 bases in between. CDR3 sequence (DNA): TGCGCCAGCAGTGTGGACCGGGCCGCTAATGAAAAACTGTTTTTT. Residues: CASSVDRAANEKLFF.

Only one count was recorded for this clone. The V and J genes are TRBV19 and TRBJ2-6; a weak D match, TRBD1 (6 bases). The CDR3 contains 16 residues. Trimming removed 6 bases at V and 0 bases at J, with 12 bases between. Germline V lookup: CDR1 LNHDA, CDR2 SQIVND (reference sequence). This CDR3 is CASSHRGSSGANVLTF. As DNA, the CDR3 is TGTGCCAGTAGCCATAGGGGGTCCTCTGGGGCCAACGTCCTGACTTTC. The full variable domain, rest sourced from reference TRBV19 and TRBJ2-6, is DGGITQSPKYLFRKEGQNVTLSCEQNLNHDAMYWYRQDPGQGLRLIYYSQIVNDFQKGDIAEGYSVSREKKESFPLTVTSAQKNPTAFYLCASSHRGSSGANVLTFGAGSRLTVL.

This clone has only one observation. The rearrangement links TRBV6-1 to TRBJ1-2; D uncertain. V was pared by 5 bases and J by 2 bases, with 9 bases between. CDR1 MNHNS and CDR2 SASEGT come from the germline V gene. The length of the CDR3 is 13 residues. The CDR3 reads CASSQTQNYGYTF. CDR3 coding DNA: TGTGCCAGCAGTCAGACACAAAACTATGGCTACACCTTC.

The CDR3 DNA sequence: TGTGCCAGCAGCCCGCCCGGACTAGCGGTACAAGAGACCCAGTACTTC. Residues: CASSPPGLAVQETQYF. The V and J genes are TRBV7-2 and TRBJ2-5; 10 positions match TRBD2. Looked up from germline, CDR1 is SGHTA and CDR2 is FQGNSA. The CDR3 covers 16 residues. The V gene end was trimmed by 5 bases and the J gene end by 2 bases; junction bases not matched to a gene: 8.

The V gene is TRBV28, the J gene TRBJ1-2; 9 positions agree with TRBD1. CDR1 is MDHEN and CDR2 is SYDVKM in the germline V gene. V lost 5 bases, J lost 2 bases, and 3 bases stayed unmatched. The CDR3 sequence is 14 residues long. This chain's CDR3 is CASSRTGENYGYTF. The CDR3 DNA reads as TGTGCCAGCAGTAGGACAGGGGAAAACTATGGCTACACCTTC.

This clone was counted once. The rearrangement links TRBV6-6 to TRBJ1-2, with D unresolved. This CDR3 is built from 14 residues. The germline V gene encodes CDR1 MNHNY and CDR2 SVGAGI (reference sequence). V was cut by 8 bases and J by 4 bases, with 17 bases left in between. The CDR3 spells CASGEGSLGYGYTF. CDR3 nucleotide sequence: TGTGCCAGCGGGGAAGGGTCTTTAGGCTATGGCTACACCTTC.